The present T cell receptor gamma chain was sequenced within a study of human gamma delta and Vdelta1 T cells listed by TCRdb under 2018. About the full investigation: In this study, the researchers looked at Delta One T cells, which are Vd1+ gamma-delta T cells, to see how well they work as cytotoxic effectors against acute myeloid leukemia.

Reading from cysteine to phenylalanine, the CDR3 counts 15 amino acids. Left in the record is the CDR3 DNA by itself, 45 bases read in frame from the first base. The germline V gene (reference sequence) yields GITISATS for CDR1 and ISYDGTV for CDR2. Libraries were constructed by PCR. Sequenced on an Illumina MiSeq. TCRdb reprocessed the public data with the CATT caller; entries with the same nucleotide sequence were combined afterwards. The sample table contains some 430 gamma-chain clones; only one count was recorded for about 4.4% of them. Under 95% of the sample lies in the top ten. Concerning this clone itself: The antigen this receptor binds is unknown. This is likely an artifact of a read error, given a far larger clone one base away. Other DNA sequences within the sample encode an identical CDR3.

This clonotype originated in a human donor in good health. The sequence joins TRGV9 to TRGJP1. The sequenced sample consisted of differentiated CD27- Vdelta1 gamma-delta T cells from blood. The nucleotides are TGTGCCTTATGGGAGCCCCATACCACTGGTTGGTTCAAGATATTT. Its coded protein is CALWEPHTTGWFKIF.